This T cell receptor (beta chain) appears in the sequencing data of a study of blood T cells in healthy people across ages. The use of a sample-barcoded 5' primer and a J-beta primer mix characterized a second PCR of roughly 7 to 11 cycles. The template-switch adaptor, which had 12 random nucleotides, put a tag on each cDNA molecule. TCRdb called the 5' RACE reads again in MiXCR, with one record for every CDR3 protein. This sample yields 1.5 million to 2 million distinct CDR3 sequences, of which approximately 30% are seen a single time; 7.7% belongs to the top ten. Only a few counts were recorded for this clonotype. Its antigen is still unknown. The study recruited healthy Caucasian donors from Russia who were aged about 6 to 90. Staff drew around 10 milliliters of peripheral blood from each donor. Whole-study results and caveats: Higher diversity, along with more naive CD4+ cells, distinguished long-lived donors from aged donors.

This CDR3 is built from 15 residues. Trimming removed 7 bases at V and 6 bases at J, with 21 bases between. The sequence came from a woman aged 30 to 39 in good health. This chain joins TRBV12-3 or TRBV12-4 and TRBJ1-1, with D perhaps TRBD1 (6 bases). Sequencing was carried out using blood. CDR3 nucleotides: TGTGCCAGCAATCCTTGGGGAACAGGGTCGCCTGAAGCTTTCTTT. It yields the protein CASNPWGTGSPEAFF.